This T cell receptor beta chain originates from a study of blood T cell repertoires in COVID-19 (dated by TCRdb to the early 2020s). A note on the overall study: The collaborator samples originated in the United States, Italy and Spain and spanned the acute and convalescent phases of COVID-19. The prospective study material was composed of cDNA or gDNA derived from T cells, B-cell-depleted T cells, or PBMCs. The repertoires were released in a freely available public database meant as a resource for research on the immune response to SARS-CoV-2. The samples were drawn from the first 160 participants of the ongoing ImmuneRACE study and from 950 to 1,500 subjects provided by 6 global collaborators. The sample metadata nearly always contained a de-identified subject ID, COVID-19 status, age in years and sex. The dataset comprised deeply sampled blood TCRbeta repertoires from subjects exposed to, actively infected with, or recovered from COVID-19. HLA class I and class II types, where available, came from metadata supplied by the sample provider rather than from assay-based typing. The study at large found these results: The quantity of clinical and demographic metadata differed by source and by participant and was supplied without curation.

TCRbeta CDR3 regions were amplified from genomic DNA using the immunoSEQ Assay, a bias-controlled multiplex PCR. In the authors' own workflow: The number of nucleated cells in each sample was estimated by amplification of reference gene primers within the assay. To quantify the absolute abundance of each unique TCRbeta CDR3 rearrangement, sequence reads were collapsed and filtered. For each sample, productive Simpson clonality was calculated by taking the square root of Simpson's diversity index across productive rearrangements. The table comes from immuneACCESS by way of TCRdb, which keeps in-frame sequences with V and J called. Part of the clones is missing from these tables; in studies checked, under half for an unresolved V gene and the rest for unknown reasons. V and J calls and clone size are as listed in that table; D and trimming were resolved from the DNA. The sample yields hundreds of thousands of clones; 85% to 95% were counted once. Of the sample, around 2% is held by the ten largest clones.

Participants in the prospective study were aged about 18 to 100 years, lived in about two dozen United States geographic areas, and enrolled through a virtual design. In the prospective study, cohorts were assigned on the basis of participant-reported clinical history obtained from a screening survey and a study questionnaire. Recovered participants in ImmuneRACE Cohort 3 were defined as having two consecutive negative NP/OP PCR tests, clearance from a healthcare professional, or resolution of symptoms. In the prospective study, whole blood, serum and a nasopharyngeal or oropharyngeal swab were collected from each participant by mobile phlebotomists. Additional blood draws and questionnaires over an approximately 2-month period could optionally be provided by prospective study participants. Prospective study blood samples were shipped either frozen or at room temperature before DNA extraction.

About this clone itself: Its antigen is currently not known. No qualities accompany the bases; no much larger clone lies one base away.

The CDR3 covers 15 residues, taking in both the cysteine and the phenylalanine. The kept DNA is CDR3 alone, 45 bases in frame from the first base. CDR1 SGHRS and CDR2 YFSETQ are derived from the germline V gene. Trimming removed 4 bases from V and 11 bases from J; the gene matches leave 7 bases unexplained. Material for sequencing was PBMCs or T cells enriched from blood (not recorded which). The sequence joins TRBV5-1 to TRBJ1-6; 12 junctional bases match TRBD1. This TCR derives from a woman younger than 30 who had recovered from COVID-19. The sequence in DNA is TGCGCCAGCAGCCCCGAAGGGACAGGGGGCACACCCCTCCACTTT. Protein translation: CASSPEGTGGTPLHF.